This TCR beta chain appears in the sequencing data of a study of cytomegalovirus exposure and HLA in healthy donors. The study, taken as a whole, reports: Analyzed later, association rates of TCRs varied across HLA loci, with DRB1 most and HLA-C fewest. About 180 TCR beta chains were listed as cytomegalovirus-associated.

Regarding this clone: Its antigen is unknown.

V was clipped by 2 bases and J by 3 bases; unmatched bases: 16. The CDR3 spans 20 residues. CDR1 and CDR2 (germline): LGHNT, FRNRAP. Primers for the PCR totalled 60 Vbeta and 13 Jbeta. The data were produced by immunoSEQ multiplex PCR, yet TCRdb's version contains in-frame clones alone and is incomplete. The data contain under 170,000 clones, 75% to 85% of them singletons. What was sequenced was PBMCs. The V call is TRBV12-5, the J call TRBJ2-1, with 10 bases that match TRBD2. The clonotype was recovered from a man aged 45-65 years in good health and CMV-seropositive. The CDR3 DNA is TGTGCTAGTGGTTTGCCTCAAAGAGGCCTAGCGGGAGAAAACTACAATGAGCAGTTCTTC. Translating gives CASGLPQRGLAGENYNEQFF.